What follows are 9 T cell receptor beta chains derived from one specimen sequenced in a study of blood T cell repertoires in COVID-19. Assay: immunoSEQ multiplex PCR; the TCRdb copy retains only in-frame clones and omits some. The sample yields 300,000 to 350,000 clones, roughly 89% seen once. The sequenced sample consisted of peripheral blood. The receptors were gathered from a young man with COVID-19, enrolled during active disease.

This clone occurred once. The chain combines TRBV9 with TRBJ2-7, with D perhaps TRBD1 (5 bases). The V and J ends lost 4 bases and 4 bases respectively, with 15 bases between them. The CDR3 consists of 14 residues. Germline V lookup: CDR1 SGDLS, CDR2 YYNGEE. The CDR3 loop is CASSLSPTEYEQYF. DNA of the CDR3: TGTGCCAGCAGCTTAAGCCCGACAGAATACGAGCAGTACTTC. The whole variable domain, remainder taken from reference TRBV9 and TRBJ2-7, is DSGVTQTPKHLITATGQRVTLRCSPRSGDLSVYWYQQSLDQGLQFLIQYYNGEERAKGNILERFSAQQFPDLHSELNLSSLELGDSALYFCASSLSPTEYEQYFGPGTRLTVT.

The chain combines TRBV7-3 with TRBJ2-5; TRBD2 matches 7 bases. This CDR3 spans 15 amino acids. The germline V gene has CDR1 SGHTA and CDR2 FQGTGA. Trimming took 2 bases from V and 1 from J; bases not matched to a gene: 4. The CDR3 region is CASSLAAGVQETQYF. Written as DNA, the CDR3 is TGTGCCAGCAGCTTAGCGGCGGGGGTCCAAGAGACCCAGTACTTC.

This chain uses TRBV11-2 with TRBJ1-3; 9 bases map to TRBD1. Trimming cost V 3 bases and J 3 bases; bases outside gene matches: 6. CDR1 and CDR2 (germline): SGHAT, FQNNGV. This CDR3 region has 16 residues. The CDR3 sequence: CASSFNRGQGGNTIYF. DNA of the CDR3: TGTGCCAGCAGCTTCAACAGGGGGCAGGGTGGAAACACCATATATTTT.

The chain uses TRBV10-3 and TRBJ1-6; D is perhaps TRBD1 (5 bases). V was pared by 6 bases and J by 5 bases, with 11 bases between. The CDR3 has 14 residues. In germline, CDR1 is ENHRY, CDR2 SYGVKD. The CDR3 loop is CAISRQRDNSPLHF. In nucleotides, the CDR3 is TGTGCCATCAGCAGACAGAGAGATAATTCACCCCTCCACTTT.

The chain has TRBV12-3 or TRBV12-4 and TRBJ2-3; the D is unclear. The ends were cut back, 1 base at V and 5 bases at J, with 7 bases in the middle. CDR3 length: 13 amino acids. CDR3 amino acids: CASSLEARDTQYF. CDR3 bases: TGTGCCAGCAGTTTAGAGGCTAGAGATACGCAGTATTTT.

This clone was recorded once. The gene calls are TRBV5-1 and TRBJ1-2; TRBD1 matches at 9 bases. Germline V lookup: CDR1 SGHRS, CDR2 YFSETQ. This CDR3 has 15 residues. With V trimmed by 3 bases and J by 4 bases, 7 bases remained unmatched. This CDR3 reads CASSYRTGDSYGYTF. Here the CDR3 DNA reads TGCGCCAGCAGCTACAGGACAGGGGACTCCTATGGCTACACCTTC.

The rearrangement joins TRBV13 to TRBJ2-2; D unclear. The germline V and J ends were trimmed by 2 bases and 4 bases, with 11 bases remaining between them. Germline V lookup: CDR1 PRHDT, CDR2 FYEKMQ (reference sequence). This CDR3 is 15 amino acids long. CDR3 residues: CASSLLSASTGELFF. The CDR3 bases are TGTGCCAGCAGCTTATTGAGCGCCAGCACCGGGGAGCTGTTTTTT. Drawing the rest from reference TRBV13 and TRBJ2-2, the complete variable domain is AAGVIQSPRHLIKEKRETATLKCYPIPRHDTVYWYQQGPGQDPQFLISFYEKMQSDKGSIPDRFSAQQFSDYHSELNMSSLELGDSALYFCASSLLSASTGELFFGEGSRLTVL.

V is TRBV18 and J is TRBJ2-1; TRBD1 matches at 7 bases. The CDR3 spans 17 residues. The V gene's germline CDR1 is KGHSH and CDR2 LQKENI. V lost 3 bases and J lost 0; bases outside the gene matches: 8. The CDR3 sequence: CASSPLIAGGSYNEQFF. The CDR3 DNA sequence: TGTGCCAGCTCACCGCTTATAGCAGGGGGCTCCTACAATGAGCAGTTCTTC.

V and J are TRBV21-1 and TRBJ1-1. TRBV21-1 is described as a pseudogene. CDR3 length: 16 residues. The CDR3 nucleotides are TGTGCCAGCAGCAAAGCGCTACGGACTCCGAACACTGAAGCTTTCTTT. It specifies CASSKALRTPNTEAFF.